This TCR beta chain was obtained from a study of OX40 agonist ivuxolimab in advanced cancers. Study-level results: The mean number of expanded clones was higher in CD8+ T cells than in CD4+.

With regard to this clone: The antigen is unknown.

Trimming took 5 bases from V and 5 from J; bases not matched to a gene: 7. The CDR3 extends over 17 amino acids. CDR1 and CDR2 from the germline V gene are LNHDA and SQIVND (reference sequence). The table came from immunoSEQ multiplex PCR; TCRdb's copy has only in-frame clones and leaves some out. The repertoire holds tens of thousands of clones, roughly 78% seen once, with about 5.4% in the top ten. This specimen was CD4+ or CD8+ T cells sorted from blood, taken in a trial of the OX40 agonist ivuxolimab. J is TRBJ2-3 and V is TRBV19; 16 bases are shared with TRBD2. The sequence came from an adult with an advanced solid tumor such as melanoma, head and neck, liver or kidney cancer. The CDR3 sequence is CASSAGLAGGPRDTQYF. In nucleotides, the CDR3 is TGTGCCAGTAGTGCGGGACTAGCGGGGGGGCCGCGAGATACGCAGTATTTT.